Shown below are 27 T cell receptor beta chains from a single sample sequenced in a study of shared clonotypes between healthy human individuals. The assay was immunoSEQ multiplex PCR, and TCRdb's table has in-frame clones only and misses some. The sample yields roughly 1 million clones, around 74% seen once. Sequencing input: memory CD4+ T cells sorted from blood. Described subset: CD45RA-negative fraction. These receptors all come from a man aged 18 to 29 in good health.

V is TRBV7-2 and J is TRBJ1-3; D is unresolved. The germline CDR1 and CDR2 sequences are SGHTA and FQGNSA. Between the trimmed V and J ends, which lost 1 base and 2 bases, there was a span of 9 bases. This CDR3 region has 15 residues. The CDR3 sequence: CASSLDLSAGNTIYF. The CDR3 DNA follows: TGTGCCAGCAGCTTAGACTTGTCGGCTGGAAACACCATATATTTT.

The chain employs TRBV15 and TRBJ2-3, with a weak D call TRBD1 (6 bases). The germline gives CDR1 LNHNV, CDR2 YYDKDF (reference sequence). Trimming cost V 0 bases and J 3 bases, with 16 bases left between them. The CDR3 has 17 residues. This chain's CDR3 is CATSRDQTGQGTDTQYF. The CDR3 region has the DNA TGTGCCACCAGCAGAGATCAAACAGGGCAAGGGACAGATACGCAGTATTTT. The complete variable domain, with remaining parts taken from reference TRBV15 and TRBJ2-3, reads DAMVIQNPRYQVTQFGKPVTLSCSQTLNHNVMYWYQQKSSQAPKLLFHYYDKDFNNEADTPDNFQSRRPNTSFCFLDIRSPGLGDTAMYLCATSRDQTGQGTDTQYFGPGTRLTVL.

The V call is TRBV7-2, the J call TRBJ1-3; 8 bases are a match to TRBD1. Germline values: CDR1 SGHTA, CDR2 FQGNSA. This CDR3 region has 17 residues. With 5 bases clipped from V and 0 bases from J, the junction kept 9 bases outside the gene matches. CDR3 nucleotide sequence: TGTGCCAGCAGCCCTACAGGGGGGAAAAACTCTGGAAACACCATATATTTT. Translating it yields CASSPTGGKNSGNTIYF.

The rearrangement links TRBV28 to TRBJ2-7; 7 nucleotides match TRBD2. This CDR3 has 14 amino acids. Trimming cost V 6 bases and J 5 bases; bases outside gene matches: 10. From germline, CDR1 is MDHEN and CDR2 SYDVKM. This CDR3 is CASSPAELADEQYF. The CDR3 DNA reads TGTGCCAGCAGCCCAGCGGAGCTAGCGGACGAGCAGTACTTC.

This sequence joins TRBV6-1 and TRBJ1-1; D unresolved. This CDR3 spans 13 amino acids. Germline loops: CDR1 MNHNS, CDR2 SASEGT. With 3 bases removed from V and 0 bases from J, the gap between germline ends came to 5 bases. CDR3 nucleotides: TGTGCCAGCAGTGACCAGGTGAACACTGAAGCTTTCTTT. This codes for CASSDQVNTEAFF.

Notes on this clone: A read error is possible here, since a much larger clone lies one base away. At the DNA level, this CDR3 is encoded by other sequences in the same sample as well. The V and J genes are TRBV19 and TRBJ1-1; 7 nucleotides line up with TRBD1. CDR1 LNHDA and CDR2 SQIVND come from the germline V gene (reference sequence). V lost 4 bases and J lost 1; bases outside the gene matches: 0. This CDR3 has 13 residues. The CDR3 DNA reads TGTGCCAGTAGTAGACAGGGGAACACTGAAGCTTTCTTT. Protein product: CASSRQGNTEAFF.

The rearrangement uses TRBV6-6 and TRBJ2-5, with TRBD2 matching over 15 bases. V shed 6 bases and J 5 bases; nucleotides not matched to a gene: 4. Germline values: CDR1 MNHNY, CDR2 SVGAGI (reference sequence). The CDR3 spans 15 residues. The CDR3 here is CASRTGTSGGETQYF. The CDR3 nucleotides read TGTGCCAGCAGAACCGGGACTAGCGGGGGGGAGACCCAGTACTTC.

The rearrangement joins TRBV7-9 to TRBJ1-3; D not resolved. Trimming pared 1 base from V and 4 bases from J, leaving 8 bases between. The CDR3 runs 14 residues. Germline CDR1 SEHNR, CDR2 FQNEAQ (reference sequence). As DNA, the CDR3 is TGTGCCAGCAGCTTAGGAGGGTTCGGAAACACCATATATTTT. It codes for CASSLGGFGNTIYF. Full variable domain (remainder filled in from reference TRBV7-9 and TRBJ1-3): DTGVSQNPRHKITKRGQNVTFRCDPISEHNRLYWYRQTLGQGPEFLTYFQNEAQLEKSRLLSDRFSAERPKGSFSTLEIQRTEQGDSAMYLCASSLGGFGNTIYFGEGSWLTVV.

The rearrangement joins TRBV9 to TRBJ1-5, with 7 positions matching TRBD1. The CDR3 spans 15 residues. The trim removed 3 bases at V and 1 base at J, leaving 4 bases unmatched. Germline CDR1 SGDLS, CDR2 YYNGEE. Written as DNA, the CDR3 is TGTGCCAGCAGCGCGCAACAGGGGAGCAATCAGCCCCAGCATTTT. The encoded protein is CASSAQQGSNQPQHF.

This chain uses TRBV5-1 with TRBJ2-7; D unresolved. The CDR3 runs to 14 residues. In germline, CDR1 is SGHRS, CDR2 YFSETQ. V dropped 0 bases and J dropped 2 bases, with 9 bases sitting between them. This CDR3 reads CASSLGPTTYEQYF. The CDR3 coding sequence is TGCGCCAGCAGCTTGGGGCCCACAACCTACGAGCAGTACTTC.

This clone was seen a single time. Mismatch with germline at one junction end may stem from a read error. Other DNA sequences in the sample encode the same CDR3. The chain joins TRBV5-1 to TRBJ1-1; D might be TRBD1 (5 bases). The CDR3 is made up of 14 amino acids. CDR1 and CDR2 (germline): SGHRS, YFSETQ. CDR3 residues: CASSLGEGNTEAFF. Here the CDR3 DNA reads TGCGCCAGCAGTTTGGGGGAAGGGAACACTGAAGCTTTCTTT.

The chain recombines TRBV11-2 with TRBJ2-1; possible D gene TRBD1, 5 bases. V lost 4 bases and J 1 base, leaving 11 bases between the germline ends. The CDR3 is made up of 15 amino acids. Germline-derived CDR1 and CDR2 are SGHAT and FQNNGV. The CDR3 protein is CASSSGRGSYNEQFF. CDR3 sequence (DNA): TGTGCCAGCAGCTCAGGGCGTGGATCCTACAATGAGCAGTTCTTC.

On this clone itself: The same CDR3 also results from other DNA sequences found in this sample. The chain links TRBV19 to TRBJ1-6; 9 bases are shared with TRBD1. The CDR3 length is 13 residues. Germline V gene lookup returns CDR1 LNHDA and CDR2 SQIVND (reference sequence). V lost 6 bases and J lost 10; bases outside the gene matches: 4. CDR3 sequence: CASSRQGGSPLHF. CDR3 coding DNA: TGTGCCAGTAGCCGACAGGGGGGGTCACCCCTCCACTTT.

The CDR3 DNA follows: TGCGCCAGCAGCCCGGAGGTCAGGACCATCTATGGCTACACCTTC. Translated, it gives CASSPEVRTIYGYTF. The gene calls are TRBV5-1 and TRBJ1-2; unclear D gene. V lost 4 bases, J lost 4 bases, and 17 bases lay in between. The germline V gene encodes CDR1 SGHRS and CDR2 YFSETQ. This CDR3 is built from 15 residues. The whole variable domain, filled in from reference TRBV5-1 and TRBJ1-2, reads KAGVTQTPRYLIKTRGQQVTLSCSPISGHRSVSWYQQTPGQGLQFLFEYFSETQRNKGNFPGRFSGRQFSNSRSEMNVSTLELGDSALYLCASSPEVRTIYGYTFGSGTRLTVV.

The rearrangement links TRBV27 to TRBJ2-7, with D possibly being TRBD1 (6 bases). CDR3 length equals 15 residues. The germline V and J ends were trimmed by 6 bases and 0 bases, with 15 bases remaining between them. Per the germline V gene, CDR1 is MNHEY and CDR2 is SMNVEV (reference sequence). The CDR3 here is CASSTTGKSSYEQYF. The DNA for the CDR3 is TGTGCCAGCAGCACCACAGGGAAGAGCTCCTACGAGCAGTACTTC.

This sequence joins TRBV9 and TRBJ1-1; no firm D call. V gave up 4 bases and J gave up 6 bases, with 13 bases separating them. Germline V CDR1 and CDR2: SGDLS, YYNGEE. This CDR3 is 13 amino acids long. For the CDR3, the DNA is TGTGCCAGCAGCCCATACAACCCACCTGAAGCTTTCTTT. Its protein product is CASSPYNPPEAFF. The whole variable domain, filled in from reference TRBV9 and TRBJ1-1, reads DSGVTQTPKHLITATGQRVTLRCSPRSGDLSVYWYQQSLDQGLQFLIQYYNGEERAKGNILERFSAQQFPDLHSELNLSSLELGDSALYFCASSPYNPPEAFFGQGTRLTVV.

In this sample, this clone turned up a few times. V is TRBV10-1 and J is TRBJ2-7; 8 bases map to TRBD1. CDR1 and CDR2 from the germline V gene are WNHNN and SYGVQD (reference sequence). V was pared by 4 bases and J by 4 bases, with 3 bases of the junction left unmatched. The length of the CDR3 is 13 residues. CDR3 nucleotide sequence: TGCGCCAGCAGTGCGGACAGGGAGTACGAGCAGTACTTC. It specifies CASSADREYEQYF.

This chain links TRBV7-9 with TRBJ2-1; 14 bases are shared with TRBD2. There are 17 residues in the CDR3. V lost 4 bases to trimming and J lost 9 bases; unmatched junction nucleotides: 11. Germline V gene sequence: CDR1 SEHNR, CDR2 FQNEAQ (reference sequence). CDR3 nucleotides: TGTGCCAGCAGCTCCATTGGGACTAGCGGGAGAGGTAGTGAGCAGTTCTTC. This translates into CASSSIGTSGRGSEQFF. Full variable domain (missing parts from reference TRBV7-9 and TRBJ2-1): DTGVSQNPRHKITKRGQNVTFRCDPISEHNRLYWYRQTLGQGPEFLTYFQNEAQLEKSRLLSDRFSAERPKGSFSTLEIQRTEQGDSAMYLCASSSIGTSGRGSEQFFGPGTRLTVL.

This chain links TRBV5-1 with TRBJ2-2; tentatively, D is TRBD2 (6 bases). Germline V gives CDR1 SGHRS, CDR2 YFSETQ. V was cut by 3 bases and J by 1 base, with 13 bases left in between. This CDR3 contains 16 residues. As DNA, the CDR3 is TGCGCCAGCAGCTGGGACGGCGGGGAGAACACCGGGGAGCTGTTTTTT. Amino acid sequence: CASSWDGGENTGELFF.

This chain uses TRBV5-8 with TRBJ1-3; no definite D call. The CDR3 contains 16 residues. Per germline, CDR1 SGHTS and CDR2 YDEGEE. With 2 bases removed from V and 1 base from J, the gap between germline ends came to 13 bases. CDR3 bases: TGTGCCAGCAGCTTAGGAAACATAGTATCTGGAAACACCATATATTTT. Protein sequence: CASSLGNIVSGNTIYF.

The rearrangement joins TRBV6-7 to TRBJ2-7, with 8 nucleotides matching TRBD1. TRBV6-7 is identified as an open reading frame with a role that is uncertain. This CDR3 is built from 17 residues. The trim removed 2 bases at V and 4 bases at J, leaving 13 bases unmatched. In DNA, the CDR3 is TGTGCCAGCAGTTACCCGACAGGGGAGGATGATAAGTACGAGCAGTACTTC. Protein sequence: CASSYPTGEDDKYEQYF.

The genes are TRBV4-1 and TRBJ2-7; D is ambiguous. Per germline, CDR1 MGHRA and CDR2 YSYEKL. Deletions cut 0 bases from V and 6 bases from J, with 9 bases between. The CDR3 spans 13 residues. Here the CDR3 DNA reads TGCGCCAGCAGCCAAGACGAAGTCCGCGAGCAGTACTTC. This gives the protein CASSQDEVREQYF.

The chain links TRBV6-6 to TRBJ1-5; D gene ambiguous. Germline V lookup: CDR1 MNHNY, CDR2 SVGAGI (reference sequence). Deletions cut 7 bases from V and 2 bases from J, with 12 bases between. The CDR3 extends over 14 amino acids. This CDR3 is CASTPGVGNQPQHF. The CDR3 DNA sequence: TGTGCCAGCACTCCGGGAGTCGGCAATCAGCCCCAGCATTTT.

This clone was detected only a few times. The V and J genes are TRBV7-2 and TRBJ2-3, with no clear D. V gave up 7 bases and J gave up 4 bases, with 9 bases separating them. Germline V gene data show CDR1 as SGHTA and CDR2 as FQGNSA. The CDR3 covers 12 residues. CDR3 in amino acids: CASTTLSDTQYF. As DNA, the CDR3 is TGTGCCAGCACAACATTATCAGATACGCAGTATTTT.

This clone showed up just once. J is TRBJ2-1 and V is TRBV28; D might be TRBD1 (6 bases). In germline, CDR1 is MDHEN, CDR2 SYDVKM. This CDR3 has 16 amino acids. V dropped 3 bases and J dropped 1 base, with 13 bases sitting between them. In DNA, the CDR3 is TGTGCCAGCAGTTTCAGGGGTGGAGTATCCTACAATGAGCAGTTCTTC. It yields the protein CASSFRGGVSYNEQFF.

The rearrangement links TRBV2 to TRBJ1-2, with D unresolved. The CDR3 spans 15 residues. V shed 3 bases and J shed 6 bases, with 17 bases lying between them. Germline V gives CDR1 SNHLY, CDR2 FYNNEI. CDR3 in amino acids: CASSESGPVGNGYTF. Written as DNA, the CDR3 is TGTGCCAGCAGTGAGTCAGGACCGGTTGGAAATGGCTACACCTTC.

The chain has TRBV29-1 and TRBJ1-2, with 8 bases lining up with TRBD1. Germline CDR1 is SQVTM and CDR2 is ANQGSEA. The CDR3 runs to 11 residues. With V trimmed by 4 bases and J by 8 bases, 3 bases remained unmatched. CDR3 amino acids: CSVAGGWGYTF. The CDR3 DNA reads as TGCAGCGTTGCAGGGGGCTGGGGCTACACCTTC.